This TCR beta chain was recovered during a study of blood T cell repertoires in COVID-19. Study at large: Samples taken during acute and convalescent COVID-19 were collected in the United States, Italy and Spain. T cells, B-cell-depleted T cells, or PBMCs supplied cDNA or gDNA.

Looked up from germline, CDR1 is SGHKS and CDR2 is YYEKEE (reference sequence). The CDR3 sequence is 15 residues long. The J segment lost 4 bases and the V segment lost 2 bases, leaving 5 bases of the junction unmatched. In the study's own analysis: The assay estimated nucleated cells by amplifying reference gene primers. Produced via immunoSEQ multiplex PCR; TCRdb's table is partial and in-frame only. V and J calls and clone size are given by that table; D and trimming were obtained from the DNA. The sample carries 150,000 to 200,000 clones, around four fifths recorded once. The sequence derives from a woman over 75 with acute or convalescent COVID-19. The sample consisted of peripheral blood. The rearrangement uses TRBV5-5 and TRBJ2-1; the match to TRBD2 covers 8 bases. CDR3 in DNA: TGTGCCAGCAGCTTAATAGCGGGACCATACAATGAGCAGTTCTTC. As protein: CASSLIAGPYNEQFF. The variable domain in full, with the rest retrieved from reference TRBV5-5 and TRBJ2-1, is DAGVTQSPTHLIKTRGQQVTLRCSPISGHKSVSWYQQVLGQGPQFIFQYYEKEERGRGNFPDRFSARQFPNYSSELNVNALLLGDSALYLCASSLIAGPYNEQFFGPGTRLTVL.